Below, 6 T cell receptor beta chains from the same sample are listed, as sequenced in a study of PD-1 blockade in classical Hodgkin lymphoma. Here immunoSEQ multiplex PCR was the method, and the copy in TCRdb shows in-frame clones only, minus some. The profile covers over 10,000 clones, with approximately 90% appearing a single time and roughly 20% taken by the ten largest. All patients experienced relapse after autologous stem cell transplantation, and brentuximab vedotin exposure was variable. Material: peripheral blood mononuclear cells (PBMCs), obtained at baseline. All receptors derive from a human donor with classical Hodgkin lymphoma.

The V call is TRBV9, the J call TRBJ2-3; 8 bases are a match to TRBD2. The CDR3 loop spans 15 amino acids. The trim removed 7 bases at V and 2 bases at J, leaving 9 bases unmatched. CDR1 is SGDLS and CDR2 is YYNGEE in the germline V gene. The CDR3 DNA sequence: TGTGCCAGCTCCGACCGGGGGGGGCTCACAGATACGCAGTATTTT. It specifies CASSDRGGLTDTQYF.

This sequence joins TRBV11-2 and TRBJ1-1; no definite D call. The CDR3 is 13 residues long. Looked up from germline, CDR1 is SGHAT and CDR2 is FQNNGV. V gave up 2 bases and J gave up 4 bases, with 8 bases separating them. For the CDR3, the DNA is TGTGCCAGCAGCTTAACTACAGCCACTGAAGCTTTCTTT. It encodes CASSLTTATEAFF.

The V call is TRBV9, the J call TRBJ1-5; 8 bases match TRBD1. Germline CDR1 SGDLS, CDR2 YYNGEE. This CDR3 is built from 16 residues. Trimming removed 0 bases from V and 2 bases from J; junction bases left unmatched: 4. CDR3 sequence (DNA): TGTGCCAGCAGCGTAGATGACAGGGGCGGCAATCAGCCCCAGCATTTT. Its protein is CASSVDDRGGNQPQHF.

The chain uses TRBV27 and TRBJ1-3, with D uncertain. Germline V lookup: CDR1 MNHEY, CDR2 SMNVEV (reference sequence). This CDR3 spans 14 amino acids. Trimming cost V 3 bases and J 0 bases, with 6 bases left between them. CDR3 sequence reads: CASSLQVSGNTIYF. The CDR3 nucleotides are TGTGCCAGCAGTTTGCAGGTCTCTGGAAACACCATATATTTT.

The J gene is TRBJ2-7, the V gene TRBV30, with D tentatively TRBD2 (5 bases). The CDR3 consists of 11 residues. CDR1 and CDR2 (germline): GTSNPN, SVGIG (reference sequence). Trimming shortened V by 1 base and J by 4 bases, and 5 bases separated the two germline ends. In nucleotides, the CDR3 is TGTGCCTGGAGTGGGGAGTACGAGCAGTACTTC. Protein sequence: CAWSGEYEQYF.

This rearrangement joins TRBV13 to TRBJ2-1, with a tentative D call TRBD2 (5 bases). The CDR3 consists of 13 residues. Germline V gene lookup returns CDR1 PRHDT and CDR2 FYEKMQ (reference sequence). V shed 1 base and J shed 9 bases, with 10 bases lying between them. The CDR3 nucleotides are TGTGCCAGCAGCTTAGAATCCGGACTTGAGCAGTTCTTC. Residues: CASSLESGLEQFF.